These 20 T cell receptor beta chains were sequenced from one sample in a study of shared clonotypes between healthy human individuals. Generated by immunoSEQ multiplex PCR, the TCRdb table keeps only in-frame clones and is missing some. The data contain under 200,000 clones, roughly 91% of them seen just once; the ten biggest clones take up more than 0.06%. The specimen was naive CD4+ T cells sorted from blood. Subset reported: CD45RA+ positively selected. The receptors originated from a woman aged 25 to 39 in good health.

CDR3 protein: CASSSTWSRGYGYTF. In DNA, the CDR3 is TGCGCCAGCAGCTCAACCTGGTCCCGGGGCTATGGCTACACCTTC. The V gene is TRBV5-1, the J gene TRBJ1-2, with D unresolved. The CDR3 sequence is 15 residues long. V was shortened by 3 bases and J by 4 bases, with 16 bases between the two germline ends. Germline CDR1 is SGHRS and CDR2 is YFSETQ.

V is TRBV2 and J is TRBJ2-7, with 13 bases that match TRBD2. Germline V gives CDR1 SNHLY, CDR2 FYNNEI. The length of the CDR3 is 16 residues. V dropped 8 bases and J dropped 1; count of bases not matched to a gene: 8. The CDR3 bases are TGTGCCAGCTTTACTAGCGGGAGGGTAAAATCCTACGAGCAGTACTTC. It yields the protein CASFTSGRVKSYEQYF.

The gene calls are TRBV30 and TRBJ1-2; a possible D gene is TRBD1 (6 bases). Germline V gene sequence: CDR1 GTSNPN, CDR2 SVGIG (reference sequence). The CDR3 covers 13 residues. V lost 5 bases, J lost 8 bases, and 18 bases lay in between. CDR3 amino acids: CAWEYLGAVGYTF. Written as DNA, the CDR3 is TGTGCCTGGGAGTATCTGGGGGCTGTAGGCTACACCTTC. Supplemented by reference TRBV30 and TRBJ1-2, the full variable domain reads SQTIHQWPATLVQPVGSPLSLECTVEGTSNPNLYWYRQAAGRGLQLLFYSVGIGQISSEVPQNLSASRPQDRQFILSSKKLLLSDSGFYLCAWEYLGAVGYTFGSGTRLTVV.

V and J are TRBV10-2 and TRBJ2-2; tentatively, D is TRBD1 (5 bases). Germline assignment: CDR1 WSHSY and CDR2 SAAADI. This CDR3 contains 15 residues. Trimming shortened V by 7 bases and J by 4 bases, and 16 bases separated the two germline ends. The CDR3 nucleotides are TGCGCCAGCACCCCGTCAGGGATAAGCACCGGGGAGCTGTTTTTT. This translates into CASTPSGISTGELFF.

This clone showed up just once. The chain carries TRBV28 and TRBJ2-5; D is uncertain. The CDR3 spans 11 residues. V was cut by 7 bases and J by 2 bases, with 5 bases left in between. Germline V CDR1 and CDR2: MDHEN, SYDVKM. The CDR3 nucleotides are TGTGCCAGCACCAGACAAGAGACCCAGTACTTC. The encoded protein is CASTRQETQYF. The complete variable domain, with remaining parts taken from reference TRBV28 and TRBJ2-5, reads DVKVTQSSRYLVKRTGEKVFLECVQDMDHENMFWYRQDPGLGLRLIYFSYDVKMKEKGDIPEGYSVSREKKERFSLILESASTNQTSMYLCASTRQETQYFGPGTRLLVL.

This chain joins TRBV28 and TRBJ2-1; TRBD2 aligns across 11 bases. Germline V CDR1 and CDR2: MDHEN, SYDVKM. This CDR3 is built from 18 residues. V was clipped by 6 bases and J by 7 bases; unmatched bases: 17. In DNA, the CDR3 is TGTGCCAGCAGCCCCGGGACTAGCGGTCTTTGGGGTTCTAATGAGCAGTTCTTC. It yields the protein CASSPGTSGLWGSNEQFF.

This clone was picked up one time. The rearrangement uses TRBV7-2 and TRBJ1-2; TRBD1 might be the D (5 bases). Germline-derived CDR1 and CDR2 are SGHTA and FQGNSA. The V end was cut by 6 bases, the J end by 5 bases, with 13 bases between. This CDR3 comprises 13 residues. The CDR3 bases are TGTGCCAGCAGTCCCGACAGAATATATGGCTACACCTTC. Translating gives CASSPDRIYGYTF.

The chain recombines TRBV7-9 with TRBJ2-7; perhaps TRBD1 as D (5 bases). Deletions cut 6 bases from V and 2 bases from J, with 14 bases between. CDR1 is SEHNR and CDR2 is FQNEAQ in the germline V gene (reference sequence). This CDR3 has 14 residues. The CDR3 here is CASSPIRQTYEQYF. DNA of the CDR3: TGTGCCAGCAGTCCCATCCGACAGACCTACGAGCAGTACTTC. The complete variable domain, with remaining parts taken from reference TRBV7-9 and TRBJ2-7, reads DTGVSQNPRHKITKRGQNVTFRCDPISEHNRLYWYRQTLGQGPEFLTYFQNEAQLEKSRLLSDRFSAERPKGSFSTLEIQRTEQGDSAMYLCASSPIRQTYEQYFGPGTRLTVT.

The chain is built from TRBV15 and TRBJ2-7, with D perhaps TRBD2 (6 bases). The CDR3 has 14 residues. With 4 bases removed from V and 7 bases from J, the gap between germline ends came to 17 bases. The germline CDR1 and CDR2 sequences are LNHNV and YYDKDF (reference sequence). The CDR3 region is CATSTRRGYGEQYF. CDR3 nucleotides: TGTGCCACCAGCACTAGACGGGGGTACGGGGAGCAGTACTTC.

The J gene is TRBJ2-1, the V gene TRBV5-1; D tentatively reads TRBD1 or TRBD2 (6 bases each). Trimming pared 0 bases from V and 11 bases from J, leaving 12 bases between. Germline V gives CDR1 SGHRS, CDR2 YFSETQ. This CDR3 spans 13 amino acids. CDR3 sequence reads: CASSLVEGGKQFF. The DNA for the CDR3 is TGCGCCAGCAGCTTGGTTGAAGGGGGGAAGCAGTTCTTC.

The chain has TRBV5-1 and TRBJ2-3; the D gene is possibly TRBD1 (6 bases). Per the germline V gene, CDR1 is SGHRS and CDR2 is YFSETQ. Trimming removed 6 bases from V and 0 bases from J, with 14 bases in between. The CDR3 length is 15 residues. The CDR3 bases are TGCGCCAGCAACAGAGGGGGATTTAGCACAGATACGCAGTATTTT. It yields the protein CASNRGGFSTDTQYF. The full variable domain, completed using reference TRBV5-1 and TRBJ2-3, is KAGVTQTPRYLIKTRGQQVTLSCSPISGHRSVSWYQQTPGQGLQFLFEYFSETQRNKGNFPGRFSGRQFSNSRSEMNVSTLELGDSALYLCASNRGGFSTDTQYFGPGTRLTVL.

The V gene is TRBV5-1, the J gene TRBJ2-7; 8 nucleotides agree with TRBD2. The trim removed 5 bases at V and 5 bases at J, leaving 6 bases unmatched. The CDR3 loop spans 13 amino acids. Germline loops: CDR1 SGHRS, CDR2 YFSETQ. The CDR3 DNA sequence: TGCGCCAGCAGTCCCGGGACTAGTCACGAGCAGTACTTC. This encodes CASSPGTSHEQYF.

The chain couples TRBV18 to TRBJ2-7, with D possibly TRBD1 on 6 matching bases. The germline V gene has CDR1 KGHSH and CDR2 LQKENI. The CDR3 runs 13 residues. Trimming pared 5 bases from V and 6 bases from J, leaving 14 bases between. In DNA, the CDR3 is TGTGCCAGCTCATGGGACACGAAGAGCGAGCAGTACTTC. It codes for CASSWDTKSEQYF. The variable domain in full, with the rest retrieved from reference TRBV18 and TRBJ2-7, is NAGVMQNPRHLVRRRGQEARLRCSPMKGHSHVYWYRQLPEEGLKFMVYLQKENIIDESGMPKERFSAEFPKEGPSILRIQQVVRGDSAAYFCASSWDTKSEQYFGPGTRLTVT.

V usage is TRBV30 and J usage is TRBJ2-7; D is perhaps TRBD1 or TRBD2 (5 bases each). V lost 4 bases, J lost 7 bases, and 20 bases lay in between. This CDR3 is built from 14 residues. Germline lookup yields CDR1 GTSNPN and CDR2 SVGIG (reference sequence). The CDR3 bases are TGTGCCTGGACCACCTTCCGGGACCCTAGGGAGCAGTACTTC. Protein sequence: CAWTTFRDPREQYF.

The V and J genes are TRBV13 and TRBJ2-5; D possibly matches TRBD1 or TRBD2 (6 bases each). The closer fit of TRBJ2-7 to the DNA end suggests the J call may be wrong. CDR1 and CDR2 from the germline V gene are PRHDT and FYEKMQ (reference sequence). The CDR3 covers 16 residues. The CDR3 here is CASSFYRVGGRAEQYF. DNA for the CDR3: TGTGCCAGCAGCTTTTACAGGGTCGGGGGCCGTGCCGAGCAGTACTTC.

CDR3 nucleotide sequence: TGTGCCAGTAGTACTTGGGGATCAAACCTCTACGAGCAGTACTTC. It translates to CASSTWGSNLYEQYF. V gene TRBV19 combines with J gene TRBJ2-5; D unresolved. The J call may be faulty, since TRBJ2-7 better matches the DNA end. Germline-derived CDR1 and CDR2 are LNHDA and SQIVND (reference sequence). CDR3 length equals 15 residues.

The chain uses TRBV4-2 and TRBJ2-7; tentative D call: TRBD1 (6 bases). The CDR3 has 14 residues. CDR1 LGHNA and CDR2 YNFKEQ come from the germline V gene. Trimming left V 4 bases short and J 7 bases short, with 17 bases between. CDR3 DNA sequence: TGTGCCAGCAGCCGTTCACAGGGACCCCTGGAGCAGTACTTC. This codes for CASSRSQGPLEQYF.

The rearrangement links TRBV16 to TRBJ1-5; tentatively, D is TRBD1 (5 bases). The length of the CDR3 is 15 residues. Germline CDR1 is KGHSY and CDR2 is FQNENV. Trimming removed 3 bases from V and 0 bases from J, with 9 bases in between. The DNA of the CDR3 is TGTGCCAGCAGCCATAGGGACTATAGCAATCAGCCCCAGCATTTT. It specifies CASSHRDYSNQPQHF.

This clone occurred once. The chain has TRBV28 and TRBJ2-7; TRBD1 matches 8 bases. V dropped 5 bases and J dropped 7; count of bases not matched to a gene: 19. This CDR3 comprises 17 residues. Germline V gene lookup returns CDR1 MDHEN and CDR2 SYDVKM. The CDR3 DNA reads TGTGCCAGCAGTCCTTACCCGAACACAGGGGGTCCGAGGGAGCAGTACTTC. Its translation: CASSPYPNTGGPREQYF. Based on the CDR3 plus reference TRBV28 and TRBJ2-7, the full variable domain is DVKVTQSSRYLVKRTGEKVFLECVQDMDHENMFWYRQDPGLGLRLIYFSYDVKMKEKGDIPEGYSVSREKKERFSLILESASTNQTSMYLCASSPYPNTGGPREQYFGPGTRLTVT.

The chain combines TRBV6-5 with TRBJ2-7; 7 nucleotides agree with TRBD2. Germline CDR1 is MNHEY and CDR2 is SVGAGI. After removal of 6 bases from V and 3 bases from J, the junction contained 5 bases not matched to a gene. The CDR3 is made up of 13 amino acids. CDR3 bases: TGTGCCAGCAGGGTAGCGGGTCACTACGAGCAGTACTTC. Translated, it gives CASRVAGHYEQYF.